The following is a T cell receptor (beta chain) sequence with its context. The data stem from a study of T cell changes during pregnancy in multiple sclerosis. Trimming cost V 2 bases and J 6 bases; bases outside gene matches: 10. Germline V gene sequence: CDR1 MNHEY, CDR2 SVGAGI. The CDR3 covers 16 residues. The table came from immunoSEQ multiplex PCR; TCRdb's copy has only in-frame clones and leaves some out. The sample shows around 60,000 clones, approximately 88% of them seen only once. The V gene is TRBV6-5, the J gene TRBJ2-1, with 7 positions matching TRBD2. This receptor was identified in a female donor with multiple sclerosis, enrolled in a pregnancy study. The sequencing used peripheral blood, collected in the first trimester of pregnancy. DNA for the CDR3: TGTGCCAGCAGTTACAAAGGCGGGAGTACCCCCAATGAGCAGTTCTTC. Residues: CASSYKGGSTPNEQFF.